This entry is about one TCR beta chain. This clonotype was seen at least ten times. Its antigen has not been determined. The sample holds no much larger clone one base away, and base qualities are not on file. This sample stems from a study of neurological immune-mediated disorders (dated by TCRdb to the late 2010s). Study-wide context: Using UMI-based sequencing, the study compared peripheral blood TCR-beta repertoires from patients with HTLV-I-associated myelopathy (HAM/TSP), patients with multiple sclerosis, and healthy controls. The cohort included 60 to 70 subjects: around 15 with HAM/TSP, roughly 34 with multiple sclerosis, and approximately 20 healthy controls. Longitudinal samples, technical triplicates and paired sorted CD4+ and CD8+ T-cell subsets, alongside PBMC samples, were included among the approximately 98 TCR-beta libraries. Overall study outcomes, separate from this receptor: TCR clonal expansion was greatest in HAM/TSP patients and smallest in MS patients, who ranked below even healthy controls. Across subjects, expanded clones never shared an identical CDR3 amino acid sequence, which suggests that the TCR-beta repertoires in every group were private.

To synthesize cDNA, template-switch 5'RACE was performed with a primer carrying a 10-nucleotide random unique molecular identifier so that each TCR transcript was tagged. Every sequencing run covered 15-18 subjects and yielded more than 180 million TCR-beta sequences. The RNeasy kit was used to extract total RNA. TCR-beta VDJ regions were amplified with primers for the TCR constant region and the 5'RACE anchor, using the KAPA Real-time Library Amplification kit. Sample indexes and Illumina adaptors were added in a first PCR, and a second PCR then increased library yield. The roughly 650 bp TCR product was size-selected on a 2% E-gel SizeSelection system after Ampure bead purification. Library quality was checked on a Bioanalyzer, concentration was measured with Qubit, and libraries were quantified with the Kapa Library Quantification kit before pooling. Libraries were sequenced paired-end 2 x 150 bp on an Illumina HiSeq 2500. To increase sequence diversity, roughly 23-30% phiX was spiked into each library pool. The paper's data handling went like this. Quality-filtered reads were processed with the UMI-based MiGEC pipeline, and over 85% of raw TCR sequences were removed by the MiGEC pipeline during error correction. IMGT germline references were used for aligning VDJ genes, and each clonotype was defined as a unique CDR3 amino acid sequence together with its V-J genes. Clonal expansion, Shannon diversity and CDR3 relatedness (CalcPairwiseDistances, ClusterSamples) were evaluated with VDJtools, and phylogenetic trees were built with CLCbio workbench. Clones with at least 8 unique UMIs were defined as expanded, with this threshold being based on coefficient-of-variation modelling across technical triplicates. TCRdb itself trimmed the public reads at Q25 with fastp, ran MiXCR and retained productive beta chains. Every distinct CDR3 protein forms one entry, paired with its most common genes and DNA. The V and J calls follow TCRdb's processing rather than the paper's. This sample gives tens of thousands of distinct CDR3 sequences in total; just under 6.5% of them show up just once. The ten largest make up 0.55% to 0.6% of the sample.

Healthy controls were blood bank volunteers in Maryland, USA. For sorted-subset TCR libraries, over 900,000 sorted CD4+ or CD8+ T cells were used. Peripheral blood was subjected to Ficoll-Hypaque density gradient centrifugation to isolate PBMCs, which were then cryopreserved in liquid nitrogen. Paired sorted CD4+ and CD8+ subsets came from healthy controls, HAM/TSP patients and MS patients. The specimen sequenced was CD4+ T cells from blood. This TCR came from a middle-aged woman in good health.

The DNA is as follows: TGTGCCAGCAGCCCCCTCGGGGGGACCGGGGAGCTGTTTTTT. Its protein product is CASSPLGGTGELFF. The chain uses TRBV3-1 and TRBJ2-2, with TRBD2 identical over 7 junction bases. Based on the germline V gene (reference sequence), the CDR1 and CDR2 sequences are LGHDT and YNNKEL. Ends trimmed: V by 4 bases, J by 5 bases; bases unmatched to a gene: 4. The CDR3 starts with the cysteine, ends with the phenylalanine, and has 14 residues. Left in the record is the CDR3 DNA by itself, 42 bases read in frame from the first base.